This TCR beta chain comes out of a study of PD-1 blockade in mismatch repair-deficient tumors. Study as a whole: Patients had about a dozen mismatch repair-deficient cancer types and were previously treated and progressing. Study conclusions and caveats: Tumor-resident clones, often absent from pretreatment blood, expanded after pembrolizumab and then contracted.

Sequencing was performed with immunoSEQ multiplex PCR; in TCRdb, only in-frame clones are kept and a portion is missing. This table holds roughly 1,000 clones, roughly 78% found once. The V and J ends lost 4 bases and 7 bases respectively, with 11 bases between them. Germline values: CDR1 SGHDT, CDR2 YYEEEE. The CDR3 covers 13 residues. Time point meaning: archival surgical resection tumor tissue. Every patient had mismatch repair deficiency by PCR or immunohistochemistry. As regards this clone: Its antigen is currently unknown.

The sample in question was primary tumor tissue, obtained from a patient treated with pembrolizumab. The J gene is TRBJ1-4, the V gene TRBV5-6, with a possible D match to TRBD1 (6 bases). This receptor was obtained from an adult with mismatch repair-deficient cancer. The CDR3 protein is CASSETGFEKLFF. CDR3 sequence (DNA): TGTGCCAGCAGCGAAACAGGGTTTGAAAAACTGTTTTTT.